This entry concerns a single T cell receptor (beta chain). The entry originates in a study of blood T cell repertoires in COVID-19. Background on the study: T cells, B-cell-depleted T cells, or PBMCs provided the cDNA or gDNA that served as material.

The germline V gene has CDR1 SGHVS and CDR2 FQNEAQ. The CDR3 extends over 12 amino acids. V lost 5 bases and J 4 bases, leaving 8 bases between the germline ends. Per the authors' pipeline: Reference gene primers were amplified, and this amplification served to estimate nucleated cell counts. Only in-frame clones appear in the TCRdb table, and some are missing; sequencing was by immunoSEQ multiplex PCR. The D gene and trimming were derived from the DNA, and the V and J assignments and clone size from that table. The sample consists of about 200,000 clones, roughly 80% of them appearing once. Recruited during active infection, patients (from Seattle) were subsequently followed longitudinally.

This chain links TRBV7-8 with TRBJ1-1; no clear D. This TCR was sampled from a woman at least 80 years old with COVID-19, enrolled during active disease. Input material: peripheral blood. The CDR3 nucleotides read TGTGCCAGCAGCCCCAGAACCACTGAAGCTTTCTTT. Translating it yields CASSPRTTEAFF.